This TCR beta chain comes out of a study of T-cell reconstitution after alpha-beta-depleted transplantation in children. Points from the study as a whole: One year after transplant, T-cell counts and diversity came mostly from newly produced T cells.

CDR1 SGDLS and CDR2 YYNGEE come from the germline V gene. The CDR3 contains 13 residues. Trimming shortened V by 4 bases and J by 4 bases, and 11 bases separated the two germline ends. A library of TCRbeta sequences, prepared with unique molecular identifiers, was generated. TCRdb called the PCR reads again in MiXCR, with one record for every CDR3 protein. The sample holds 80,000 or so distinct CDR3 sequences, roughly 15% seen once. With regard to this clonotype: Antigen: not known.

The V gene is TRBV9, the J gene TRBJ1-1, with D hard to call. Sequenced material: PBMCs, mostly from graft donor cells, taken 180 days after TCRalphabeta/CD19-depleted stem cell transplant. The sequence came from a male patient aged 2 to 10 who had a stem cell transplant for acute lymphoblastic leukemia, so the T cells may come from the graft donor. DNA of the CDR3: TGTGCCAGCAGCCCCCGCGACCGCACTGAAGCTTTCTTT. As protein: CASSPRDRTEAFF. Based on the CDR3 plus reference TRBV9 and TRBJ1-1, the full variable domain is DSGVTQTPKHLITATGQRVTLRCSPRSGDLSVYWYQQSLDQGLQFLIQYYNGEERAKGNILERFSAQQFPDLHSELNLSSLELGDSALYFCASSPRDRTEAFFGQGTRLTVV.